Given below is one T cell receptor (beta chain) in context. The data belong to a study of blood T cell repertoires in COVID-19. Clones were read by immunoSEQ multiplex PCR, and TCRdb kept only the in-frame ones, dropping some. The data contain fewer than 300,000 clones, about nine tenths of them singletons. Germline-derived CDR1 and CDR2 are PRHDT and FYEKMQ (reference sequence). This CDR3 spans 13 amino acids. With 4 bases clipped from V and 4 bases from J, the junction kept 3 bases outside the gene matches. This sequence joins TRBV13 and TRBJ1-1; TRBD1 matches at 7 bases. The sequencing sample was made of PBMCs or T cells enriched from blood (not recorded which). This sequence originates from a woman aged 25 to 45 who had recovered from COVID-19. The CDR3 DNA reads as TGTGCCAGCAGCTACGACAGGGCCACTGAAGCTTTCTTT. Translation gives CASSYDRATEAFF.